This record concerns one TCR beta chain sequence. This sample is part of a study of T cells in Graves' hyperthyroidism and ophthalmopathy. The V gene's germline CDR1 is SGDLS and CDR2 YYNGEE. The CDR3 has 17 amino acids. V lost 0 bases to trimming and J lost 1 base; unmatched junction nucleotides: 6. The source material, RNA transcripts, was used to amplify TCR beta CDR3 regions. TCR CDR3 underwent first-round RT-PCR with the HTBI primer set. TCRdb recomputed calls from the multiplex PCR reads with MiXCR, one row per CDR3 protein. This repertoire shows under 350,000 distinct CDR3 sequences, 15% to 20% found once; its top ten account for approximately 49%.

Source material: blood. J is TRBJ2-3 and V is TRBV9; TRBD2 agrees at 9 bases. This receptor was taken from a woman between 45 and 60 years old with Graves' hyperthyroidism. This CDR3 is CASSVEGSGRGTDTQYF. The DNA of the CDR3 is TGTGCCAGCAGCGTAGAAGGTAGCGGGAGAGGCACAGATACGCAGTATTTT.